The T cell receptor beta chain described here comes from a study of T cells in women clearing cervical HPV infection. Turning to the study itself: For cases, blood was sampled a median about 150 days after lesion detection, interquartile range about 90 to 230 days.

The protocol was immunoSEQ multiplex PCR, while the TCRdb copy is restricted to in-frame clones and leaves out a portion. This table holds about 22,000 clones. Sequences were obtained from blood buffy coat. This clonotype was obtained from a woman aged 18 to 75 with a cervical HPV16 infection that either progressed to CIN3+ or cleared (not recorded which).

The CDR3 loop reads CSVERGSHTDTQYF. The part of the CDR3 DNA that was read is TGCAGCGTCGAGAGGGGAAGCCACACAGATACG. The chain uses TRBV29-1 and TRBJ2-3; the D gene could be TRBD1 or TRBD2 (5 bases each). The CDR3 goes on 3 residues after the read ends, and that part is filled in from the germline J gene. V shed 6 bases and J shed 2 bases, with 15 bases lying between them. This CDR3 has 14 amino acids. CDR1 is SQVTM and CDR2 is ANQGSEA in the germline V gene.